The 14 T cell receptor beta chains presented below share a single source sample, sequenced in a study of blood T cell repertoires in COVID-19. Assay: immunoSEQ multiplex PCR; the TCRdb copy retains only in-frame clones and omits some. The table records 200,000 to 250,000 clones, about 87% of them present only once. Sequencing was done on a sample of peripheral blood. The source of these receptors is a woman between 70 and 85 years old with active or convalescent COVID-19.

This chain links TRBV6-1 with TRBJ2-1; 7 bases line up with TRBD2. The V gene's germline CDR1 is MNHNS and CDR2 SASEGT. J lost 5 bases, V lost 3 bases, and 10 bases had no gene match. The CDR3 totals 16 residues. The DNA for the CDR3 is TGTGCCAGCAGTGAGTGGGGGTCGGGACTAAACAATGAGCAGTTCTTC. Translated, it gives CASSEWGSGLNNEQFF.

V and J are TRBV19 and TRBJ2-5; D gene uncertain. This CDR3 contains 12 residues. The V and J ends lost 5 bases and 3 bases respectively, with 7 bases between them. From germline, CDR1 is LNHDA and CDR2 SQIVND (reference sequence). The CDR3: CASSSQKETQYF. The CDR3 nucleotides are TGTGCCAGTAGTTCCCAGAAAGAGACCCAGTACTTC.

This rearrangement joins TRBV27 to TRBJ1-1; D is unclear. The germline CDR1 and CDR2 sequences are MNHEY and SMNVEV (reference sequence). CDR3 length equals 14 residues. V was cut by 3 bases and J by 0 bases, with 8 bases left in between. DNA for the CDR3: TGTGCCAGCAGTTTTAATTGGCTGAACACTGAAGCTTTCTTT. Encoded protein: CASSFNWLNTEAFF.

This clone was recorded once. This CDR3 reads CASIYGQGGTEAFF. The CDR3 DNA is TGTGCCAGTATCTACGGGCAGGGGGGAACTGAAGCTTTCTTT. The rearrangement links TRBV19 to TRBJ1-1, with 7 bases lining up with TRBD1. The CDR3 consists of 14 residues. Germline CDR1 LNHDA, CDR2 SQIVND (reference sequence). V shed 7 bases and J 5 bases; nucleotides not matched to a gene: 10.

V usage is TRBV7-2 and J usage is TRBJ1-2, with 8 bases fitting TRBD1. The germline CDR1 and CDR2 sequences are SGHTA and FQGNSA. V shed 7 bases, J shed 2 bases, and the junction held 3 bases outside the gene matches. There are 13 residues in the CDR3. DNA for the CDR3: TGTGCCAGCACCAGACAGGGGAACTATGGCTACACCTTC. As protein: CASTRQGNYGYTF.

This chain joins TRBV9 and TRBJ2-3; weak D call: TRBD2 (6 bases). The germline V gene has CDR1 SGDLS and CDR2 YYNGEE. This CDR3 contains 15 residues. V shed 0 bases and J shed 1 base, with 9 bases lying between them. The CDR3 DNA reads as TGTGCCAGCAGCGTAGATTGGGGGGGCACAGATACGCAGTATTTT. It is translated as CASSVDWGGTDTQYF.

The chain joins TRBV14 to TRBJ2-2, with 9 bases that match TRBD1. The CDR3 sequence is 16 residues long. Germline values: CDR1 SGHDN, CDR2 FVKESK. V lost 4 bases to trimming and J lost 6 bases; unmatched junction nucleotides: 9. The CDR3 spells CASSLPGTGLAGELFF. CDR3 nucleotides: TGTGCCAGCAGCCTACCCGGGACAGGGCTCGCCGGGGAGCTGTTTTTT.

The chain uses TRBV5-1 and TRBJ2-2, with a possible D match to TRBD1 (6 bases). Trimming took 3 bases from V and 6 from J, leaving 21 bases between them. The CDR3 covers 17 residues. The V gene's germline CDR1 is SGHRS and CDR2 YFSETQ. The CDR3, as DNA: TGCGCCAGCAGCTACACCTCCCCGCCCCAGGGGCCCGGGGAGCTGTTTTTT. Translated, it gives CASSYTSPPQGPGELFF.

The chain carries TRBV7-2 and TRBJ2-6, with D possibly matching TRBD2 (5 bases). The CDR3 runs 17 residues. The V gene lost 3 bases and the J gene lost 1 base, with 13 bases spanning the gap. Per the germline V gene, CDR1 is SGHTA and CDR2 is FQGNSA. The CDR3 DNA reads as TGTGCCAGCAGCTTTATAGTGGGGAGATCTGGGGCCAACGTCCTGACTTTC. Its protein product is CASSFIVGRSGANVLTF.

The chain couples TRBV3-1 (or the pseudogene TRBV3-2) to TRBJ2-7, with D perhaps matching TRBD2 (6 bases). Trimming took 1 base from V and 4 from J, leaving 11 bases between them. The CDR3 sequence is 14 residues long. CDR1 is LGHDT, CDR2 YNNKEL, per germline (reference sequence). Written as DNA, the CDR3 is TGTGCCAGCAGCCAAGTGTCAGCGGGTTACGAGCAGTACTTC. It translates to CASSQVSAGYEQYF.

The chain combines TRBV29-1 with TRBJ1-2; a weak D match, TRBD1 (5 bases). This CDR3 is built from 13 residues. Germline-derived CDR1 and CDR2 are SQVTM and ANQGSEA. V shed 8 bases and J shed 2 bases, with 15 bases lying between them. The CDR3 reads CSSSGGDNYGYTF. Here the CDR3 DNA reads TGCAGCTCCTCGGGGGGGGACAACTATGGCTACACCTTC.

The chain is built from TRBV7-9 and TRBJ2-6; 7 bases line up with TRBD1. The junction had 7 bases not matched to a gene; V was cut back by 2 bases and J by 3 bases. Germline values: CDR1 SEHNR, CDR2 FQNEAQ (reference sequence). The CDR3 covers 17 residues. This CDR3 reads CASSLNTGEYGANVLTF. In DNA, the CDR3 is TGTGCCAGCAGCTTAAACACAGGGGAATATGGGGCCAACGTCCTGACTTTC. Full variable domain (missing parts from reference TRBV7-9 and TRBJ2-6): DTGVSQNPRHKITKRGQNVTFRCDPISEHNRLYWYRQTLGQGPEFLTYFQNEAQLEKSRLLSDRFSAERPKGSFSTLEIQRTEQGDSAMYLCASSLNTGEYGANVLTFGAGSRLTVL.

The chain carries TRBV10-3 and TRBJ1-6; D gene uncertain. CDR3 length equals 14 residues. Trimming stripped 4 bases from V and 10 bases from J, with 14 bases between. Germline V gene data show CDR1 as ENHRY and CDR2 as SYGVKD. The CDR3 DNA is TGTGCCATCAGTGCGGGTTTGGGTTCGTCACCCCTCCACTTT. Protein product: CAISAGLGSSPLHF.

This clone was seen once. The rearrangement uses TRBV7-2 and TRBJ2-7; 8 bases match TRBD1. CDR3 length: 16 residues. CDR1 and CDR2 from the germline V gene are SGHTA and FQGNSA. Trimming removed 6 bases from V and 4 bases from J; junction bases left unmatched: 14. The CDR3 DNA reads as TGTGCCAGCAGTTCTCAACCGCAGGGGGCCGCATACGAGCAGTACTTC. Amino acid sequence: CASSSQPQGAAYEQYF.